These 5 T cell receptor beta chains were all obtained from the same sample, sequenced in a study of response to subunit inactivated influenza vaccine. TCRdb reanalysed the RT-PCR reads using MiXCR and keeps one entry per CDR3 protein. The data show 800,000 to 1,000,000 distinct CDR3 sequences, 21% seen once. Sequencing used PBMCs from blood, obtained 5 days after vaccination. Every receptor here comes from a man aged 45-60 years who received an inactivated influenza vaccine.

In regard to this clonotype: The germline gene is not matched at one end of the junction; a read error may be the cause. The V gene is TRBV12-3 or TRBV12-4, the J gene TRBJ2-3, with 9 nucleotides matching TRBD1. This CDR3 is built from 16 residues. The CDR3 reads CASSLDRTGVTDTQYF. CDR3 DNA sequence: TGTGCCAGCAGCTTAGACAGGACAGGGGTCACAGATACGCAGTATTTT.

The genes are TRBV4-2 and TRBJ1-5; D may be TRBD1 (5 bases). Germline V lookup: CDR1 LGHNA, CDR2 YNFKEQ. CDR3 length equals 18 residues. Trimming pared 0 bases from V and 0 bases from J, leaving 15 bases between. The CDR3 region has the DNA TGTGCCAGCAGCCAAGATCTTATCGGGACGGATAGCAATCAGCCCCAGCATTTT. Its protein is CASSQDLIGTDSNQPQHF.

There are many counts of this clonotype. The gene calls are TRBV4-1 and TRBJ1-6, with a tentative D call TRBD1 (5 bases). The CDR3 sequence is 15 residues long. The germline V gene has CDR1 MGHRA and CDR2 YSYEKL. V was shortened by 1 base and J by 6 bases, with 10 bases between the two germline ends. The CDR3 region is CASSQAQGSNSPLHF. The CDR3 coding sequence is TGCGCCAGCAGCCAAGCCCAGGGAAGTAATTCACCCCTCCACTTT.

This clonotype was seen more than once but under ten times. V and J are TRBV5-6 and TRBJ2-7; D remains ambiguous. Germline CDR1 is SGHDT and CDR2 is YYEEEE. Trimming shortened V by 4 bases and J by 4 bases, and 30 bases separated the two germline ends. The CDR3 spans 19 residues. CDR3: CASSAPQPDGNGNRYEQYF. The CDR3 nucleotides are TGTGCCAGCAGCGCGCCGCAACCTGACGGCAATGGTAACCGATACGAGCAGTACTTC.

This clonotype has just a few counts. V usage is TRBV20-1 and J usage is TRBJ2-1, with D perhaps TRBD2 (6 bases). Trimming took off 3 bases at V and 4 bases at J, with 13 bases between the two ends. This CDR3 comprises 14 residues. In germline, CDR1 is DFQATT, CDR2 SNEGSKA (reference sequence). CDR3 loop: CSASTRRDYNEQFF. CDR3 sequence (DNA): TGCAGTGCTAGCACACGGCGGGATTACAATGAGCAGTTCTTC.